This T cell receptor beta chain was documented in a study of cytomegalovirus exposure and HLA in healthy donors. A multiplex PCR was run with 60 Vbeta primers and 13 Jbeta primers. Generated by immunoSEQ multiplex PCR, the TCRdb table keeps only in-frame clones and is missing some. This table holds approximately 110,000 clones, over 70% found once. The CDR3 covers 13 residues. Germline assignment: CDR1 SGHRS and CDR2 YFSETQ. The germline V and J ends were trimmed by 1 base and 5 bases, with 9 bases remaining between them. The V gene is TRBV5-1, the J gene TRBJ1-2; unclear D gene. What was sequenced was PBMCs. This TCR was sampled from a middle-aged man in good health and CMV-seronegative. Written as DNA, the CDR3 is TGCGCCAGCAGCTTGAACAGTCCATATGGCTACACCTTC. It encodes CASSLNSPYGYTF.